The rows below give T cell receptor beta chains drawn from one sample of a study of cytotoxic CD8 clonotypes in ibrutinib-treated CLL. The method was immunoSEQ multiplex PCR; TCRdb's version includes in-frame clones alone and lacks a portion of them. The sample lists 250,000 to 350,000 clones; approximately 76% were seen once. The sequencing here drew on PBMCs, taken at disease progression, from a patient treated with ibrutinib. The receptors shown here come from a human donor with chronic lymphocytic leukemia. Each CDR3 is given without its conserved first and last residue. Each record gives: J gene, V gene, clone size, CDR3 protein. Clone size is shown for a subset of rows, as once, few, many or a class of expanded clone.

TRBJ2-7,TRBV7-8,.,ASSLRSGDRGHYEQY
TRBJ2-2,TRBV6-5,.,ASGRDRVSTGELF
TRBJ2-7,TRBV4-1,once,ASSHHFDGTVYEQY
TRBJ2-1,TRBV29-1,.,SVVRGGTEQF
TRBJ1-2,TRBV5-1,.,ASTLELAGDHGYT
TRBJ2-3,TRBV29-1,.,STRQGTMEY
TRBJ2-1,TRBV29-1,.,STSPQGGSYNEQF
TRBJ1-1,TRBV7-2,.,ASSFRGWAAEAF
TRBJ1-1,TRBV7-2,.,ASSLVGTGENTEAF
TRBJ2-3,TRBV9,.,ASSVGPGLAGFTTDTQY
TRBJ2-5,TRBV9,.,ASSFTSGGAGETQY
TRBJ1-1,TRBV29-1,once,SVVRVWDTEAF
TRBJ1-4,TRBV7-9,once,ASSPRTGAREKLF
TRBJ2-5,TRBV10-3,once,AINPGGQETQY
TRBJ2-7,TRBV5-1,.,ASSLGQGNEQY
TRBJ1-4,TRBV11-2,few,ASSPRHTATNEKLF
TRBJ2-1,TRBV5-1,.,ASSWPGTGGLNEQF
TRBJ2-1,TRBV9,.,ASSVGYAYNEQF
TRBJ2-7,TRBV7-3,.,ASSLGQGEYYEQY
TRBJ1-1,TRBV11-2,once,ASSLAGAYTEAF
TRBJ1-2,TRBV29-1,.,SVELGLEGYT
TRBJ2-3,TRBV15,.,ATRTGLAGGTTDTQY
TRBJ2-5,TRBV11-2,.,ASSEGQGVRETQY
TRBJ2-5,TRBV5-1,.,ASSLETGTQETQY
TRBJ2-7,TRBV7-2,.,ASSLALYRGAYEQY
TRBJ1-2,TRBV7-9,few,ASSFIQGSGYT
TRBJ2-7,TRBV7-9,.,ASSPQAGLRVYEQY
TRBJ2-7,TRBV10-3,few,AISESAVTYEQY
TRBJ2-1,TRBV4-3,.,ASSQDAAGAYNEQF
TRBJ1-2,TRBV7-9,few,ASSSRTAYGYT
TRBJ1-1,TRBV5-4,few,ASSLRGPNTEAF
TRBJ2-1,TRBV4-2,once,ASAVPRGGGNEQF
TRBJ2-7,TRBV27,.,ASSLSGQETYEQY
TRBJ2-5,TRBV29-1,.,SVEQGWETQY
TRBJ1-2,TRBV13,.,ASSLMGPEANYGYT
TRBJ1-4,TRBV10-2,.,ASSDISGDPNEKLF